The 25 T cell receptor beta chains below all came from one sample that was sequenced in a study of somatic mutations in cytotoxic T cells in rheumatoid arthritis. Sequencing used immunoSEQ multiplex PCR; TCRdb keeps in-frame clones, though not all of them. The sample includes around 20,000 clones, approximately 67% of them seen just once. Source material: CD8+ T cells sorted from blood. Source of these receptors: an adult with rheumatoid arthritis.

This chain links TRBV9 with TRBJ1-3; D remains unclear. There are 13 residues in the CDR3. V was pared by 0 bases and J by 5 bases, with 6 bases between. CDR1 is SGDLS, CDR2 YYNGEE, per germline. CDR3 region: CASSVDGRNTIYF. The CDR3 DNA is TGTGCCAGCAGCGTAGACGGGAGAAACACCATATATTTT. Using reference TRBV9 and TRBJ1-3 for the parts outside the CDR3, the full variable domain is DSGVTQTPKHLITATGQRVTLRCSPRSGDLSVYWYQQSLDQGLQFLIQYYNGEERAKGNILERFSAQQFPDLHSELNLSSLELGDSALYFCASSVDGRNTIYFGEGSWLTVV.

The J gene is TRBJ2-1, the V gene TRBV5-8, with 14 bases fitting TRBD2. The germline V gene encodes CDR1 SGHTS and CDR2 YDEGEE. V dropped 0 bases and J dropped 9; count of bases not matched to a gene: 2. The length of the CDR3 is 15 residues. CDR3 region: CASSLGLAGGLEQFF. CDR3 DNA sequence: TGTGCCAGCAGCTTGGGACTAGCGGGGGGGCTTGAGCAGTTCTTC. The variable domain in full, completed from reference TRBV5-8 and TRBJ2-1, reads EAGVTQSPTHLIKTRGQQATLRCSPISGHTSVYWYQQALGLGLQFLLWYDEGEERNRGNFPPRFSGRQFPNYSSELNVNALELEDSALYLCASSLGLAGGLEQFFGPGTRLTVL.

The table lists this clone with a few counts. The V gene is TRBV30, the J gene TRBJ2-5; 11 bases are shared with TRBD1. CDR1 GTSNPN and CDR2 SVGIG come from the germline V gene (reference sequence). The J segment lost 11 bases and the V segment lost 0 bases, leaving 8 bases of the junction unmatched. The CDR3 sequence is 14 residues long. CDR3 nucleotide sequence: TGTGCCTGGAGTGTACGTCAGGACAGGGGGCGGCAGTACTTC. Translated, it gives CAWSVRQDRGRQYF. The full variable domain, its missing parts supplied by reference TRBV30 and TRBJ2-5, is SQTIHQWPATLVQPVGSPLSLECTVEGTSNPNLYWYRQAAGRGLQLLFYSVGIGQISSEVPQNLSASRPQDRQFILSSKKLLLSDSGFYLCAWSVRQDRGRQYFGPGTRLLVL.

The V gene is TRBV9, the J gene TRBJ1-4, with D possibly matching TRBD1 (6 bases). In germline, CDR1 is SGDLS, CDR2 YYNGEE. The V end was cut by 4 bases, the J end by 3 bases, with 13 bases between. The CDR3 runs to 15 residues. The CDR3 nucleotides read TGTGCCAGCAGCCCCCAGGGGAACCCTAATGAAAAACTGTTTTTT. Translated, it gives CASSPQGNPNEKLFF.

This clone was seen only once. DNA of the CDR3: TGTGCCAGCAGTTTTCTGGGACTAGCGGGGGAGACCTACGAGCAGTACTTC. Protein: CASSFLGLAGETYEQYF. V is TRBV28 and J is TRBJ2-7, with TRBD2 matching 14 bases. The germline gives CDR1 MDHEN, CDR2 SYDVKM. This CDR3 contains 17 residues. Trimming took 3 bases from V and 2 from J; bases not matched to a gene: 6.

This clone has just a few counts. The rearrangement links TRBV7-9 to TRBJ2-1; 8 bases fit TRBD1. Germline assignment: CDR1 SEHNR and CDR2 FQNEAQ (reference sequence). This CDR3 region has 12 residues. The trim removed 4 bases at V and 12 bases at J, leaving 5 bases unmatched. The CDR3 coding sequence is TGTGCCAGCAGCTACGGACAGGGTTGGCAGTTCTTC. Translating gives CASSYGQGWQFF.

The genes are TRBV9 and TRBJ1-1; 8 bases match TRBD1. The V gene end was trimmed by 4 bases and the J gene end by 6 bases; junction bases not matched to a gene: 11. The CDR3 is made up of 15 amino acids. The V gene's germline CDR1 is SGDLS and CDR2 YYNGEE. As DNA, the CDR3 is TGTGCCAGCAGCCCCGCAGGGGGCGAGCCCCCTGAAGCTTTCTTT. Translated, it gives CASSPAGGEPPEAFF.

This clone was seen only a few times. The CDR3 coding sequence is TGTGCCAGCAACCTAGCGGGGGGGCTAGAGACCCAGTACTTC. It encodes CASNLAGGLETQYF. The V call is TRBV9, the J call TRBJ2-5; the match to TRBD2 covers 12 bases. This CDR3 has 14 amino acids. CDR1 SGDLS and CDR2 YYNGEE come from the germline V gene. V shed 6 bases and J 4 bases; nucleotides not matched to a gene: 4.

The sample holds a few counts of this clone. The rearrangement uses TRBV25-1 and TRBJ1-1; the D is unclear. CDR3 length equals 13 residues. Per germline, CDR1 MGHDK and CDR2 SYGVNS. The V end was cut by 8 bases, the J end by 4 bases, with 14 bases between. As DNA, the CDR3 is TGTGCCAGCCGATTCACGGGAGGCACTGAAGCTTTCTTT. Encoded protein: CASRFTGGTEAFF.

The CDR3 is CASSLTWTGDEGYTF. CDR3 sequence (DNA): TGTGCCAGTAGTCTCACCTGGACAGGGGATGAAGGCTACACCTTC. This sequence joins TRBV19 and TRBJ1-2; 9 bases are a match to TRBD1. There are 15 residues in the CDR3. The V gene end was trimmed by 5 bases and the J gene end by 8 bases; junction bases not matched to a gene: 12. CDR1 LNHDA and CDR2 SQIVND come from the germline V gene (reference sequence).

V usage is TRBV5-1 and J usage is TRBJ1-2; 8 positions agree with TRBD1. This CDR3 has 14 residues. CDR1 and CDR2 (germline): SGHRS, YFSETQ. Trimming at V came to 0 bases and at J to 5 bases, leaving 3 bases not matched to a gene. In DNA, the CDR3 is TGCGCCAGCAGCTTGGGACAGGGGCCTTATGGCTACACCTTC. It encodes CASSLGQGPYGYTF.

This CDR3 reads CASRSTRGSDYGYTF. The CDR3 bases are TGTGCCAGCAGATCGACCAGGGGGAGCGACTATGGCTACACCTTC. The genes are TRBV5-6 and TRBJ1-2, with 7 bases identical to TRBD1. CDR1 and CDR2 from the germline V gene are SGHDT and YYEEEE. Germline trimming cut 5 bases from V and 3 bases from J; bases unmatched to any gene: 10. There are 15 residues in the CDR3.

Written as DNA, the CDR3 is TGCGCCAGCAGCCAAGAAGAGGGGGCGTACAATGAGCAGTTCTTC. Its protein product is CASSQEEGAYNEQFF. The chain links TRBV4-3 to TRBJ2-1; 7 nucleotides match TRBD1. V shed 0 bases and J 4 bases; nucleotides not matched to a gene: 3. The CDR3 has 15 residues. The germline gives CDR1 LGHNA, CDR2 YSLEER.

The genes are TRBV13 and TRBJ1-3, with 9 bases aligning to TRBD1. Germline V lookup: CDR1 PRHDT, CDR2 FYEKMQ (reference sequence). CDR3 length: 14 amino acids. J was trimmed by 8 bases and V by 4 bases; bases with no gene match: 6. The CDR3, as DNA: TGTGCCAGCAGCTCGAGACAGGGGGTAGACACCATATATTTT. This codes for CASSSRQGVDTIYF.

This clone has just a few counts. The chain employs TRBV4-3 and TRBJ2-7; D possibly corresponds to TRBD1 (5 bases). This CDR3 is built from 14 residues. Germline V gene sequence: CDR1 LGHNA, CDR2 YSLEER. V gave up 4 bases and J gave up 2 bases, with 12 bases separating them. The CDR3 DNA reads as TGCGCCAGCAGCCCTGATCAGGGAACCTACGAGCAGTACTTC. This codes for CASSPDQGTYEQYF.

This clone occurred a few times. This sequence joins TRBV29-1 and TRBJ2-7; D remains unclear. Germline CDR1 and CDR2: SQVTM and ANQGSEA. The length of the CDR3 is 12 residues. With 0 bases removed from V and 0 bases from J, the gap between germline ends came to 3 bases. CDR3 sequence (DNA): TGCAGCGTTGAAGAGACCTCCTACGAGCAGTACTTC. Its translation: CSVEETSYEQYF.

The V call is TRBV7-6, the J call TRBJ2-3; 7 nucleotides line up with TRBD2. This CDR3 comprises 16 residues. With V trimmed by 5 bases and J by 3 bases, 11 bases remained unmatched. Germline assignment: CDR1 SGHVS and CDR2 FNYEAQ. The CDR3 loop is CASSPILGRGTDTQYF. CDR3 nucleotides: TGTGCCAGCAGCCCCATCCTCGGGCGGGGGACAGATACGCAGTATTTT.

The V gene is TRBV7-9, the J gene TRBJ2-7, with 12 positions matching TRBD2. The germline CDR1 and CDR2 sequences are SEHNR and FQNEAQ (reference sequence). The CDR3 runs to 16 residues. Losses at the gene ends were 2 bases for V and 8 bases for J; bases not matched to a gene: 10. The CDR3 DNA is TGTGCCAGCAGCTTATGGGGGACTAGCGGGTCCCTCCAGCAGTACTTC. It yields the protein CASSLWGTSGSLQQYF.

CDR3 nucleotides: TGTGCCAGCAGTTGGGGCGCAGGTATGGGCACTGAAGCTTTCTTT. As protein: CASSWGAGMGTEAFF. V usage is TRBV28 and J usage is TRBJ1-1; TRBD1 is a possible D gene (5 bases). The germline gives CDR1 MDHEN, CDR2 SYDVKM. V was trimmed by 4 bases and J by 4 bases, leaving 16 bases between them. This CDR3 contains 15 residues.

This clone was observed a few times. The chain employs TRBV6-1 and TRBJ2-7, with 7 bases lining up with TRBD1. CDR3 length equals 14 residues. Losses at the gene ends were 8 bases for V and 5 bases for J; bases not matched to a gene: 12. Germline CDR1 MNHNS, CDR2 SASEGT. CDR3 region: CASGIETGLDEQYF. CDR3 coding DNA: TGTGCCAGCGGGATTGAGACAGGGCTCGACGAGCAGTACTTC.

The chain employs TRBV5-4 and TRBJ1-2; D is undetermined. Per the germline V gene, CDR1 is SGHNT and CDR2 is YYREEE (reference sequence). Trimming took off 5 bases at V and 3 bases at J, with 8 bases between the two ends. The CDR3 totals 12 residues. The CDR3 loop reads CASRKEYYGYTF. CDR3 DNA sequence: TGTGCCAGCAGGAAAGAGTACTATGGCTACACCTTC.

The chain links TRBV10-3 to TRBJ2-3, with D perhaps TRBD1 or TRBD2 (6 bases each). The CDR3 length is 14 residues. Trimming removed 10 bases at V and 3 bases at J, with 17 bases between. Germline CDR1 ENHRY, CDR2 SYGVKD. The CDR3 loop is CASTTGGATDTQYF. Written as DNA, the CDR3 is TGTGCCAGCACGACAGGCGGGGCTACAGATACGCAGTATTTT.

The rearrangement links TRBV21-1 to TRBJ2-5; TRBD1 is the table's D call, not checked against the DNA. TRBV21-1 is tagged as a pseudogene. The CDR3 runs 15 residues. This chain's CDR3 is CASSPGHRVTETQYF. CDR3 in DNA: TGTGCCAGCAGTCCGGGACACAGGGTTACAGAGACCCAGTACTTC.

This chain joins TRBV7-9 and TRBJ1-6; 9 bases line up with TRBD1. CDR3 length: 18 residues. Germline trimming cut 4 bases from V and 10 bases from J; bases unmatched to any gene: 17. The germline gives CDR1 SEHNR, CDR2 FQNEAQ (reference sequence). The CDR3 nucleotides are TGTGCCAGCAGCTACCCAAAAGGGGGACAGGGATTCGGGTCACCCCTCCACTTT. Translated: CASSYPKGGQGFGSPLHF.

This clone has only a few counts. The J gene is TRBJ2-1, the V gene TRBV11-2; TRBD1 matches 10 bases. CDR1 and CDR2 from the germline V gene are SGHAT and FQNNGV. The CDR3 is made up of 12 amino acids. The CDR3 nucleotides read TGTGCAGAACGACAGGGGGCGAATGAGCAGTTCTTC. As protein: CAERQGANEQFF.